This T cell receptor (beta chain) appears in the sequencing data of a study of T cell responses to AZD1222 COVID-19 vaccine. Whole-study results and caveats: Spike-specific TCR depth and breadth grew after two AZD1222 doses.

With regard to this clone: No antigen is known for it.

Germline loops: CDR1 SGHRS, CDR2 YFSETQ. V was clipped by 5 bases and J by 8 bases, with 13 bases between them. The CDR3 covers 13 residues. Clones were read by immunoSEQ multiplex PCR, and TCRdb kept only the in-frame ones, dropping some. The sample lists 110,000 or so clones, roughly nine tenths seen once, with roughly 3.1% in the top ten. This TCR was recovered from an adult who received the AZD1222 COVID-19 vaccine. This sample comprised peripheral blood, obtained 28 days after the second AZD1222 dose. This chain links TRBV5-1 with TRBJ1-4; D remains unclear. In nucleotides, the CDR3 is TGCGCCAGCAGGGTGGGAAGTAACGAAAAACTGTTTTTT. This encodes CASRVGSNEKLFF.